A selection of T cell receptor beta chains follows, all from one sample in a study of memory CD4+ T cells and cytomegalovirus serostatus. Measured with immunoSEQ multiplex PCR; TCRdb has only the in-frame clones, and not every one. This sample yields about 92,000 clones, of which about four fifths are seen a single time; around 3.6% belongs to the top ten. The sequencing input was memory CD4+ T cells from blood. The receptors stem from an adult in good health and CMV-seropositive. CDR3s include the opening cysteine and the closing phenylalanine or tryptophan. Each record gives: J gene, D gene, V gene, clone size, CDR3 protein, CDR3 DNA. A D gene is named only where the DNA matches it firmly. Clone size is shown for a subset of rows, as once, few, many or a class of expanded clone.

TRBJ1-6 | . | TRBV5-1 | . | CASSLDEGNSPLHF | TGCGCCAGCAGCTTGGATGAGGGAAATTCACCCCTCCACTTT
TRBJ2-7 | . | TRBV4-1 | . | CASSQVLTGLSYEQYF | TGCGCCAGCAGCCAAGTTTTAACGGGACTCTCCTACGAGCAGTACTTC
TRBJ2-5 | . | TRBV6-5 | . | CASSRLGTQYF | TGTGCCAGCAGTAGGCTGGGGACCCAGTACTTC
TRBJ2-3 | TRBD2 | TRBV2 | . | CASEPSGSTDTQYF | TGTGCCAGCGAACCTAGCGGTAGCACAGATACGCAGTATTTT
TRBJ1-6 | . | TRBV30 | . | CAWSVTLSSPLHF | TGTGCCTGGTCTGTCACCCTCTCTTCACCCCTCCACTTT
TRBJ2-3 | TRBD2 | TRBV5-1 | . | CASSFSGAETDTQYF | TGCGCCAGCAGCTTTAGCGGGGCGGAGACAGATACGCAGTATTTT
TRBJ2-7 | . | TRBV29-1 | . | CSVAGQGGSYEQYF | TGCAGCGTGGCAGGACAGGGAGGGTCCTACGAGCAGTACTTC
TRBJ2-5 | TRBD1 | TRBV9 | . | CASSSRTGEETQYF | TGTGCCAGCAGCTCCCGGACAGGTGAAGAGACCCAGTACTTC
TRBJ2-7 | . | TRBV6-5 | . | CASSYSGRGDEQYF | TGTGCCAGCAGTTACTCCGGCAGGGGGGACGAGCAGTACTTC
TRBJ1-1 | . | TRBV19 | . | CASRGDGGGNTEAFF | TGTGCCAGTAGAGGAGACGGGGGTGGGAACACTGAAGCTTTCTTT
TRBJ2-7 | TRBD2 | TRBV5-1 | . | CASSFQREGRYEQYF | TGCGCCAGCAGCTTTCAGCGGGAGGGCCGCTACGAGCAGTACTTC
TRBJ1-2 | . | TRBV19 | . | CASSIDPAKINYGYTF | TGTGCCAGTAGTATAGATCCCGCCAAGATCAACTATGGCTACACCTTC
TRBJ2-2 | . | TRBV6-1 | . | CASSEVRVTNTGELFF | TGTGCCAGCAGTGAAGTAAGAGTAACAAACACCGGGGAGCTGTTTTTT
TRBJ2-1 | . | TRBV5-1 | . | CASSLSPGVEQFF | TGCGCCAGCAGCTTGTCCCCGGGAGTCGAGCAGTTCTTC
TRBJ2-1 | . | TRBV10-1 | once | CASSGDSTHRFF | TGCGCCAGCAGCGGGGACTCGACCCACCGGTTCTTC
TRBJ1-2 | TRBD1 | TRBV5-1 | . | CASSLGTGVWGYTF | TGCGCCAGCAGCTTGGGGACAGGGGTTTGGGGCTACACCTTC
TRBJ2-7 | . | TRBV7-2 | . | CASSFQQTYEQYF | TGTGCCAGCAGCTTTCAACAAACCTACGAGCAGTACTTC
TRBJ1-2 | TRBD1 | TRBV29-1 | . | CSVVLDRRVYGYTF | TGCAGCGTTGTCCTGGACAGGAGGGTCTATGGCTACACCTTC
TRBJ1-3 | . | TRBV5-6 | . | CASSLFTSGSGNTIYF | TGTGCCAGCAGCCTTTTTACCTCAGGGTCTGGAAACACCATATATTTT
TRBJ1-2 | . | TRBV6-5 | . | CASSYAGLDYGYTF | TGTGCCAGCAGTTACGCAGGGTTGGACTATGGCTACACCTTC
TRBJ1-3 | . | TRBV9 | . | CASSVGNSHSGNTIYF | TGTGCCAGCAGCGTAGGAAACAGCCACTCTGGAAACACCATATATTTT
TRBJ2-1 | . | TRBV5-4 | . | CASSLDPTSMGNEQFF | TGTGCCAGCAGCTTGGACCCTACTAGTATGGGCAATGAGCAGTTCTTC
TRBJ2-5 | . | TRBV7-8 | . | CASSLDQASPETQYF | TGTGCCAGCAGCTTAGATCAGGCTAGCCCAGAGACCCAGTACTTC
TRBJ2-3 | TRBD1 | TRBV27 | few | CASSFVQGASGRGTDTQYF | TGTGCCAGCAGTTTTGTACAGGGGGCTTCTGGTCGCGGCACAGATACGCAGTATTTT
TRBJ2-3 | TRBD2 | TRBV29-1 | . | CSVEGAGGLDTQYF | TGCAGCGTTGAAGGAGCGGGAGGGTTAGATACGCAGTATTTT
TRBJ1-3 | . | TRBV12-1 | . | CASTHLGQVSGNTIYF | TGTGCCAGCACTCACCTTGGACAGGTCTCTGGAAACACCATATATTTT
TRBJ2-5 | . | TRBV19 | . | CASSWGREPRETQYF | TGTGCCAGTAGTTGGGGGCGGGAGCCTCGGGAGACCCAGTACTTC
TRBJ1-3 | . | TRBV13 | once | CASSSSRNTIYF | TGTGCCAGCAGCTCCTCAAGAAACACCATATATTTT
TRBJ1-5 | . | TRBV28 | few | CASRKQGYNQPQHF | TGTGCCAGCAGGAAACAGGGTTACAATCAGCCCCAGCATTTT
TRBJ2-4 | . | TRBV19 | . | CASSPDRAGNIQYF | TGTGCCAGTAGCCCAGACAGGGCGGGGAACATTCAGTACTTC
TRBJ2-1 | TRBD2 | TRBV11-2 | once | CASSLRTSGSLGEQFF | TGTGCCAGCAGCCTCCGGACTAGCGGGAGTCTGGGTGAGCAGTTCTTC
TRBJ1-1 | . | TRBV7-3 | . | CASRLQTNTEAFF | TGTGCCAGCAGACTCCAGACGAACACTGAAGCTTTCTTT
TRBJ2-7 | . | TRBV6-1 | few | CASSEVGPTYEQYF | TGTGCCAGCAGTGAGGTGGGGCCTACCTACGAGCAGTACTTC
TRBJ2-7 | TRBD2 | TRBV27 | . | CASTIRSGRGEQYF | TGTGCCAGCACAATACGGAGCGGGAGAGGAGAGCAGTACTTC
TRBJ2-6 | TRBD1 | TRBV7-2 | once | CASSLGSGTGVNVLTF | TGTGCCAGCAGCTTAGGGTCCGGGACAGGAGTAAACGTCCTGACTTTC
TRBJ1-2 | . | TRBV18 | . | CASSLGQAFYGYTF | TGTGCCAGCTCACTCGGTCAGGCGTTCTATGGCTACACCTTC
TRBJ2-2 | TRBD1 | TRBV6-5 | . | CASSYLFRGTGELFF | TGTGCCAGCAGTTACCTGTTCAGGGGGACCGGGGAGCTGTTTTTT
TRBJ2-1 | TRBD2 | TRBV10-3 | . | CAISGSWGEGSDNEQFF | TGTGCCATCAGTGGCTCTTGGGGGGAGGGTAGCGACAATGAGCAGTTCTTC
TRBJ1-1 | . | TRBV10-3 | . | CATTGTMNTEAFF | TGTGCCACTACCGGAACCATGAACACTGAAGCTTTCTTT
TRBJ1-2 | TRBD1 | TRBV28 | once | CASGQGDFYGYTF | TGTGCCAGCGGACAGGGGGACTTCTATGGCTACACCTTC
TRBJ2-3 | . | TRBV6-1 | . | CASRIGAHTDTQYF | TGTGCCAGCAGGATCGGGGCCCACACAGATACGCAGTATTTT
TRBJ2-1 | . | TRBV6-6 | . | CASSYRGGTGEQFF | TGTGCCAGCAGTTACAGGGGAGGAACGGGTGAGCAGTTCTTC
TRBJ1-5 | TRBD1 | TRBV5-4 | . | CASSLGGDRVDQPQHF | TGTGCCAGCAGCTTGGGGGGGGACAGGGTCGACCAGCCCCAGCATTTT
TRBJ2-1 | TRBD2 | TRBV7-8 | . | CASCLAGAGNEQFF | TGTGCCAGCTGCTTAGCGGGAGCGGGCAATGAGCAGTTCTTC
TRBJ1-5 | . | TRBV9 | . | CASSVGHTNQPQHF | TGTGCCAGCAGCGTAGGACATACTAATCAGCCCCAGCATTTT
TRBJ1-1 | . | TRBV2 | . | CASSGLGTEAFF | TGTGCCAGCAGTGGTTTGGGCACTGAAGCTTTCTTT
TRBJ1-1 | . | TRBV11-2 | once | CASSPGGGGEAFF | TGTGCCAGCAGCCCAGGAGGGGGTGGTGAAGCTTTCTTT
TRBJ2-7 | TRBD2 | TRBV5-4 | . | CASGRASGAYEQYF | TGTGCCAGCGGACGGGCTAGCGGTGCCTACGAGCAGTACTTC
TRBJ1-3 | TRBD1 | TRBV6-5 | once | CASRQGQGAANTIYF | TGTGCCAGCAGGCAGGGACAGGGGGCCGCAAACACCATATATTTT